This section outlines one T cell receptor (beta chain) sequence together with its context. Its target is unknown. This entry comes from a study of shared clonotypes between healthy human individuals. The study, taken as a whole, reports: Even with large depth, rarefaction showed that sorted-subset sequencing was incomplete.

The CDR3 covers 13 residues. Trimming stripped 4 bases from V and 6 bases from J, with 13 bases between. Per germline, CDR1 SGHRS and CDR2 YFSETQ. It was across several immunoSEQ plates that each subset's genomic DNA was evenly split. Profiled with immunoSEQ multiplex PCR; TCRdb holds only in-frame clones, not every one. The repertoire has fewer than 3 million clones, just under 95% of them found once; the top ten carry roughly 0.34%. The sequencing input was naive CD4+ T cells from PBMCs. Subset given: CD45RA+ positively selected. The TCR comes from a man aged 18 to 29 in good health. Some clones in this sample may be carry-over from other donors' samples. This rearrangement joins TRBV5-1 to TRBJ1-2; D not resolved. This CDR3 reads CASSPGPGDGYTF. The CDR3 nucleotides read TGCGCCAGCAGCCCGGGCCCTGGCGATGGCTACACCTTC.